The 29 T cell receptor beta chains given below trace back to one sample, sequenced in a study of cytotoxic CD8 clonotypes in ibrutinib-treated CLL. The method was immunoSEQ multiplex PCR; TCRdb's version includes in-frame clones alone and lacks a portion of them. The table includes 250,000 to 350,000 clones, roughly three quarters detected once. The sample in question was PBMCs, obtained at disease progression, from a patient treated with ibrutinib. The receptors here all came from a human donor with chronic lymphocytic leukemia.

The CDR3 DNA is TGTGCCAGCACAGGGGGCGCGGGAGTTCCCTACGAGCAGTACTTC. It encodes CASTGGAGVPYEQYF. V gene TRBV2 combines with J gene TRBJ2-7; D is perhaps TRBD1 (8 bases). CDR1 and CDR2 from the germline V gene are SNHLY and FYNNEI. With 7 bases removed from V and 2 bases from J, the gap between germline ends came to 18 bases. The CDR3 covers 15 residues.

This clone was seen a few times. The rearrangement uses TRBV6-5 and TRBJ1-5; 8 bases are a match to TRBD1. Per germline, CDR1 MNHEY and CDR2 SVGAGI. CDR3 size: 15 residues. V dropped 4 bases and J dropped 5; count of bases not matched to a gene: 7. The CDR3 protein is CASSFGRGLYQPQHF. The CDR3 nucleotides read TGTGCCAGCAGTTTCGGCAGGGGGCTGTATCAGCCCCAGCATTTT.

This clone was counted ten times or more. This rearrangement joins TRBV2 to TRBJ2-3; D may correspond to TRBD1 or TRBD2 (6 bases each). With 4 bases removed from V and 6 bases from J, the gap between germline ends came to 8 bases. Germline assignment: CDR1 SNHLY and CDR2 FYNNEI. This CDR3 contains 12 residues. The CDR3 spells CASSGGADTQYF. The CDR3 DNA reads as TGTGCCAGCAGTGGGGGGGCTGATACGCAGTATTTT.

This clone appeared a few times. The chain has TRBV28 and TRBJ2-7; 8 positions match TRBD2. Germline assignment: CDR1 MDHEN and CDR2 SYDVKM. The CDR3 runs to 14 residues. Germline trimming cut 5 bases from V and 2 bases from J; bases unmatched to any gene: 5. The CDR3 nucleotides read TGTGCCAGCAGTGCTACTAGCGGAACCTACGAGCAGTACTTC. This gives the protein CASSATSGTYEQYF.

The V and J genes are TRBV4-1 and TRBJ2-3; D is possibly TRBD1 (5 bases). CDR3 size: 14 residues. Germline V gene lookup returns CDR1 MGHRA and CDR2 YSYEKL. The V and J ends lost 0 bases and 4 bases respectively, with 8 bases between them. CDR3 protein: CASSQDGASDTQYF. In nucleotides, the CDR3 is TGCGCCAGCAGCCAAGATGGGGCGTCAGATACGCAGTATTTT.

The chain couples TRBV7-2 to TRBJ2-7; 12 bases fit TRBD2. The V gene's germline CDR1 is SGHTA and CDR2 FQGNSA. With V trimmed by 5 bases and J by 6 bases, 11 bases remained unmatched. The CDR3 loop spans 16 amino acids. The CDR3 is CASSLSGLAGRGEQYF. The CDR3 coding sequence is TGTGCCAGCAGCCTATCCGGACTAGCGGGAAGGGGCGAGCAGTACTTC. The whole variable domain, filled in from reference TRBV7-2 and TRBJ2-7, reads GAGVSQSPSNKVTEKGKDVELRCDPISGHTALYWYRQSLGQGLEFLIYFQGNSAPDKSGLPSDRFSAERTGGSVSTLTIQRTQQEDSAVYLCASSLSGLAGRGEQYFGPGTRLTVT.

The chain has TRBV10-3 and TRBJ1-3; no clear D. This CDR3 is 13 amino acids long. Germline CDR1 and CDR2: ENHRY and SYGVKD. The V gene lost 4 bases and the J gene lost 4 bases, with 8 bases spanning the gap. CDR3 amino acids: CAISAGLGNTIYF. The CDR3 nucleotides are TGTGCCATCAGTGCCGGGCTAGGAAACACCATATATTTT.

The V call is TRBV7-8, the J call TRBJ1-1, with TRBD1 as a possible D gene (5 bases). Germline lookup yields CDR1 SGHVS and CDR2 FQNEAQ. Trimming pared 1 base from V and 5 bases from J, leaving 11 bases between. The CDR3 spans 14 residues. In DNA form, the CDR3 reads TGTGCCAGCAGCTTAGGCAGGGTGGGGACTGAAGCTTTCTTT. This translates into CASSLGRVGTEAFF.

This rearrangement joins TRBV4-3 to TRBJ2-5, with 9 positions matching TRBD2. The CDR3 is made up of 16 amino acids. The junction had 11 bases not matched to a gene; V was cut back by 2 bases and J by 7 bases. CDR1 LGHNA and CDR2 YSLEER come from the germline V gene. The DNA of the CDR3 is TGCGCCAGCAGCCAAAGCACCGGGACTAGCTTAGGGACCCAGTACTTC. Translation: CASSQSTGTSLGTQYF.

This clone has just a few counts. The chain links TRBV29-1 to TRBJ2-3, with 9 positions matching TRBD2. The CDR3 contains 17 residues. CDR1 is SQVTM, CDR2 ANQGSEA, per germline. Trimming removed 2 bases from V and 0 bases from J; junction bases left unmatched: 9. The CDR3: CSVEWASGETSTDTQYF. The CDR3 nucleotides read TGCAGCGTTGAATGGGCTAGCGGGGAGACTAGCACAGATACGCAGTATTTT.

Only a few counts were recorded for this clone. This chain links TRBV5-1 with TRBJ2-7; D ambiguous. The CDR3 covers 15 residues. Deletions cut 4 bases from V and 2 bases from J, with 16 bases between. Germline-derived CDR1 and CDR2 are SGHRS and YFSETQ. The chain's CDR3 is CASSGRPATAYEQYF. As DNA, the CDR3 is TGCGCCAGCAGCGGGCGGCCCGCAACGGCCTACGAGCAGTACTTC.

In this sample, this clone turned up a few times. This chain joins TRBV7-9 and TRBJ1-2; 8 positions match TRBD1. J lost 3 bases, V lost 2 bases, and 2 bases had no gene match. CDR3 length: 14 residues. CDR1 is SEHNR, CDR2 FQNEAQ, per germline (reference sequence). Here the CDR3 reads CASSLKQGDYGYTF. The CDR3 DNA is TGTGCCAGCAGCTTAAAACAGGGGGACTATGGCTACACCTTC.

This chain links TRBV18 with TRBJ2-5, with 10 nucleotides matching TRBD1. This CDR3 has 15 amino acids. In germline, CDR1 is KGHSH, CDR2 LQKENI. With 6 bases clipped from V and 5 bases from J, the junction kept 9 bases outside the gene matches. CDR3 nucleotides: TGTGCCAGCTCTCAGGGACAGGGGACAACGGAGACCCAGTACTTC. Its translation is CASSQGQGTTETQYF.

The genes are TRBV6-5 and TRBJ2-2, with unresolved D. Deletions cut 5 bases from V and 4 bases from J, with 11 bases between. CDR1 and CDR2 from the germline V gene are MNHEY and SVGAGI. The CDR3 sequence is 14 residues long. Here the CDR3 DNA reads TGTGCCAGCAGTACCAAAAGAAGCACCGGGGAGCTGTTTTTT. This encodes CASSTKRSTGELFF.

The chain uses TRBV19 and TRBJ1-3, with D possibly matching TRBD1 (6 bases). Germline V gene data show CDR1 as LNHDA and CDR2 as SQIVND (reference sequence). This CDR3 region has 13 residues. V lost 9 bases to trimming and J lost 0 bases, with 9 bases between them. The CDR3 protein is CASGQFSGNTIYF. The DNA for the CDR3 is TGTGCCAGCGGACAGTTCTCTGGAAACACCATATATTTT.

This chain uses TRBV5-5 with TRBJ2-3; maybe TRBD2 (5 bases). CDR1 and CDR2 (germline): SGHKS, YYEKEE (reference sequence). Trimming took 1 base from V and 3 from J, leaving 15 bases between them. This CDR3 region has 16 residues. CDR3 loop: CASSLRFGVWTDTQYF. CDR3 nucleotide sequence: TGTGCCAGCAGCTTGAGGTTCGGGGTATGGACAGATACGCAGTATTTT.

The gene calls are TRBV15 and TRBJ2-6; 12 bases are a match to TRBD1. There are 19 residues in the CDR3. Germline CDR1 reads LNHNV; CDR2 reads YYDKDF (reference sequence). Trimming removed 1 base from V and 2 bases from J; junction bases left unmatched: 6. CDR3 amino acids: CATSRAWDRGLTGANVLTF. The CDR3 DNA follows: TGTGCCACCAGCAGAGCCTGGGACAGGGGGCTTACTGGGGCCAACGTCCTGACTTTC. Supplemented by reference TRBV15 and TRBJ2-6, the full variable domain reads DAMVIQNPRYQVTQFGKPVTLSCSQTLNHNVMYWYQQKSSQAPKLLFHYYDKDFNNEADTPDNFQSRRPNTSFCFLDIRSPGLGDTAMYLCATSRAWDRGLTGANVLTFGAGSRLTVL.

The CDR3 here is CASSSGNTIYF. Here the CDR3 DNA reads TGTGCCAGCAGCTCTGGAAACACCATATATTTT. The chain carries TRBV2 and TRBJ1-3; D unresolved. Trimming shortened V by 6 bases and J by 0 bases, and 0 bases separated the two germline ends. The CDR3 consists of 11 residues. Germline CDR1 is SNHLY and CDR2 is FYNNEI.

In this sample, this clone turned up once. This CDR3 is CASSQKGLVQETQYF. The CDR3 DNA reads as TGTGCCAGCAGCCAAAAAGGACTAGTCCAAGAGACCCAGTACTTC. The chain combines TRBV27 with TRBJ2-5; TRBD2 agrees at 7 bases. The CDR3 runs to 15 residues. CDR1 MNHEY and CDR2 SMNVEV come from the germline V gene (reference sequence). V gave up 6 bases and J gave up 1 base; unmatched junction bases: 8.

The chain employs TRBV15 and TRBJ2-7; no definite D call. This CDR3 has 14 amino acids. Germline CDR1 and CDR2: LNHNV and YYDKDF (reference sequence). The V gene lost 5 bases and the J gene lost 4 bases, with 15 bases spanning the gap. In nucleotides, the CDR3 is TGTGCCACCAGCGAAGGTCACGGATTATACGAGCAGTACTTC. Amino acid sequence: CATSEGHGLYEQYF.

This clone occurred once. This sequence joins TRBV5-1 and TRBJ2-2; TRBD1 matches 9 bases. CDR1 SGHRS and CDR2 YFSETQ come from the germline V gene. V lost 2 bases to trimming and J lost 5 bases; unmatched junction nucleotides: 10. The CDR3 consists of 17 residues. Here the CDR3 DNA reads TGCGCCAGCAGCTTCCGGGGGACAGGGACGGGAACCGGGGAGCTGTTTTTT. Its protein product is CASSFRGTGTGTGELFF.

The chain couples TRBV4-1 to TRBJ2-3; D is perhaps TRBD1 (6 bases). Trimming stripped 3 bases from V and 0 bases from J, with 19 bases between. CDR3 length equals 18 residues. CDR1 and CDR2 from the germline V gene are MGHRA and YSYEKL. This CDR3 reads CASSHRRQGNTSTDTQYF. Here the CDR3 DNA reads TGCGCCAGCAGCCACCGGCGGCAGGGGAACACAAGCACAGATACGCAGTATTTT.

The V gene is TRBV7-2, the J gene TRBJ2-7; D not certain. With 2 bases removed from V and 2 bases from J, the gap between germline ends came to 7 bases. CDR1 and CDR2 (germline): SGHTA, FQGNSA. CDR3 length: 13 amino acids. CDR3 DNA sequence: TGTGCCAGCAGCTTATTACTCCCCTACGAGCAGTACTTC. Its protein is CASSLLLPYEQYF.

Only a few counts were recorded for this clone. The genes are TRBV15 and TRBJ2-1; D ambiguous. V was pared by 1 base and J by 4 bases, with 8 bases between. Looked up from germline, CDR1 is LNHNV and CDR2 is YYDKDF (reference sequence). This CDR3 spans 14 amino acids. The CDR3 DNA is TGTGCCACCAGCAGAGGTCAGGCTTACAATGAGCAGTTCTTC. It is translated as CATSRGQAYNEQFF.

The V gene is TRBV29-1, the J gene TRBJ2-1, with 14 bases that match TRBD2. The length of the CDR3 is 13 residues. Germline CDR1 SQVTM, CDR2 ANQGSEA. V dropped 8 bases and J dropped 7; count of bases not matched to a gene: 4. CDR3 in amino acids: CSTGLAGDNEQFF. The CDR3 DNA sequence: TGCAGCACGGGACTAGCGGGAGATAATGAGCAGTTCTTC.

This rearrangement joins TRBV5-4 to TRBJ2-5; a possible D gene is TRBD1 (5 bases). The germline CDR1 and CDR2 sequences are SGHNT and YYREEE (reference sequence). With 4 bases removed from V and 4 bases from J, the gap between germline ends came to 17 bases. The CDR3 sequence is 15 residues long. The CDR3 DNA sequence: TGTGCCAGCAGCGCTCCTATTACAGGCAGAGAGACCCAGTACTTC. Its protein is CASSAPITGRETQYF.

The chain links TRBV7-3 to TRBJ2-3, with 7 bases lining up with TRBD2. Trimming took 6 bases from V and 1 from J; bases not matched to a gene: 10. Germline V gene lookup returns CDR1 SGHTA and CDR2 FQGTGA. The CDR3 sequence is 16 residues long. In DNA form, the CDR3 reads TGTGCCAGCAGTAACTGGGGGGGATTGGGCACAGATACGCAGTATTTT. Residues: CASSNWGGLGTDTQYF.

CDR3 residues: CASSPTPGQGPSLRSYEQYF. As DNA, the CDR3 is TGTGCCAGCTCACCAACGCCGGGACAGGGGCCTAGCTTAAGGTCCTACGAGCAGTACTTC. V and J are TRBV18 and TRBJ2-7; 10 nucleotides align to TRBD1. The V gene end was trimmed by 2 bases and the J gene end by 1 base; junction bases not matched to a gene: 17. The CDR3 totals 20 residues. The germline CDR1 and CDR2 sequences are KGHSH and LQKENI. The whole variable domain, remainder taken from reference TRBV18 and TRBJ2-7, is NAGVMQNPRHLVRRRGQEARLRCSPMKGHSHVYWYRQLPEEGLKFMVYLQKENIIDESGMPKERFSAEFPKEGPSILRIQQVVRGDSAAYFCASSPTPGQGPSLRSYEQYFGPGTRLTVT.

The J gene is TRBJ1-1, the V gene TRBV7-6, with 7 positions matching TRBD1. With 5 bases clipped from V and 5 bases from J, the junction kept 8 bases outside the gene matches. The CDR3 has 14 amino acids. CDR1 is SGHVS and CDR2 is FNYEAQ in the germline V gene. DNA of the CDR3: TGTGCCAGCAGCCCAATCGACAGGGTTACTGAAGCTTTCTTT. As protein: CASSPIDRVTEAFF.